This entry features one TCR beta chain sequence. CDR3 length: 14 residues. Per the germline V gene, CDR1 is MRHNA and CDR2 is SNTAGT. Trimming took off 6 bases at V and 1 base at J, with 12 bases between the two ends. These data belong to a study of cytomegalovirus exposure and HLA in healthy donors. The PCR ran on 60 Vbeta and 13 Jbeta primers. Clones were read by immunoSEQ multiplex PCR, and TCRdb kept only the in-frame ones, dropping some. The data show more than 50,000 clones, about two thirds seen once. The V gene is TRBV6-4, the J gene TRBJ1-1; tentative D call: TRBD1 (5 bases). Sequencing was done on a sample of PBMCs. The TCR originated in a woman aged 60-70 years in good health and CMV-seropositive. In DNA, the CDR3 is TGTGCCAGCAGAAGACAGCGTGAGAACACTGAAGCTTTCTTT. Protein: CASRRQRENTEAFF.